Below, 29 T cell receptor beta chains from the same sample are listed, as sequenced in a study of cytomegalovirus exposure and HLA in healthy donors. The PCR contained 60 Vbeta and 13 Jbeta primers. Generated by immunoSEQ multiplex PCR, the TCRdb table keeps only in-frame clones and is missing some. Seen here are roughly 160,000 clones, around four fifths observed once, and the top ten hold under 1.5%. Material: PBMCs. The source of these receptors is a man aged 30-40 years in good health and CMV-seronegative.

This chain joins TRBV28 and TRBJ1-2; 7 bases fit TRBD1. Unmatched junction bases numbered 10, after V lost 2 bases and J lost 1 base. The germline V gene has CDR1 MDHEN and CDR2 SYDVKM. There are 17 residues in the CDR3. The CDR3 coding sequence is TGTGCCAGCAGTTTAATAATGGGACAGAACTATAACTATGGCTACACCTTC. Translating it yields CASSLIMGQNYNYGYTF.

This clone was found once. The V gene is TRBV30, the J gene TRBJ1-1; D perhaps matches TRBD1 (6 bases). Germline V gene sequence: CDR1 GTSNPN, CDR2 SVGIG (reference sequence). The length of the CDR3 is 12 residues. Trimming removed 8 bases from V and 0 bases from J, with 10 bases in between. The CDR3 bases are TGTGCCGGAAGACAGGTGAACACTGAAGCTTTCTTT. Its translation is CAGRQVNTEAFF.

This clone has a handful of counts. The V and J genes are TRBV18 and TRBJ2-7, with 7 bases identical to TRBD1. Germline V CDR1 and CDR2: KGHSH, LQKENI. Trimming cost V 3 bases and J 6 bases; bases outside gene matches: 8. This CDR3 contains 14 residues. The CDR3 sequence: CASSPPADRTEQYF. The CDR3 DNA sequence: TGTGCCAGCTCACCGCCCGCGGACAGGACCGAGCAGTACTTC.

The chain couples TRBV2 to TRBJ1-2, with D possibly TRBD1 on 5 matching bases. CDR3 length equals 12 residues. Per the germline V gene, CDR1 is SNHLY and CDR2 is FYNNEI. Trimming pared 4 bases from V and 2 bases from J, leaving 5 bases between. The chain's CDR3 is CASSGQNYGYTF. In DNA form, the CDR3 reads TGTGCCAGCAGTGGACAGAACTATGGCTACACCTTC.

The CDR3 loop is CASSMGDFNYGYTF. Here the CDR3 DNA reads TGTGCCAGTAGTATGGGAGACTTCAACTATGGCTACACCTTC. This chain connects TRBV19 to TRBJ1-2, with D unresolved. The CDR3 is 14 amino acids. Trimming took off 3 bases at V and 2 bases at J, with 10 bases between the two ends. CDR1 is LNHDA and CDR2 is SQIVND in the germline V gene (reference sequence).

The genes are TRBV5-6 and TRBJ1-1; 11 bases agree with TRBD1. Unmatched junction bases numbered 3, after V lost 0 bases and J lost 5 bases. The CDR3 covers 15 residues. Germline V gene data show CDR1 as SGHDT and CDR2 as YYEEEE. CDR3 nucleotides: TGTGCCAGCAGCTTGGCCGGGACAGGGGGGACTGAAGCTTTCTTT. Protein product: CASSLAGTGGTEAFF.

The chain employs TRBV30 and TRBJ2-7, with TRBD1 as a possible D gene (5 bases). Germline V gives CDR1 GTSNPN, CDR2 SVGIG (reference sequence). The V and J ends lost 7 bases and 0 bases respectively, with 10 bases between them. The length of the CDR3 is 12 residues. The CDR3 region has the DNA TGTGCCTTCAGGGTGAGCTCCTACGAGCAGTACTTC. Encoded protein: CAFRVSSYEQYF.

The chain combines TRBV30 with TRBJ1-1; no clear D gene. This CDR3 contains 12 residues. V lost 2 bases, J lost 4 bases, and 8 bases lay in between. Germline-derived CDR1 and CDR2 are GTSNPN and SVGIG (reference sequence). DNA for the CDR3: TGTGCCTGGAGTTCAAGGAGCACTGAAGCTTTCTTT. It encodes CAWSSRSTEAFF.

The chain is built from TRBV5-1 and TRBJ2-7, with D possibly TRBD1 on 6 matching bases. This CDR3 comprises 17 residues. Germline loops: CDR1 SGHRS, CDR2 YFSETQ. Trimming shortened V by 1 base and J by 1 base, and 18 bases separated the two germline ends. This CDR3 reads CASSLKEGRGISYEQYF. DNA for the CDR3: TGCGCCAGCAGCTTGAAAGAGGGCAGGGGTATTTCCTACGAGCAGTACTTC.

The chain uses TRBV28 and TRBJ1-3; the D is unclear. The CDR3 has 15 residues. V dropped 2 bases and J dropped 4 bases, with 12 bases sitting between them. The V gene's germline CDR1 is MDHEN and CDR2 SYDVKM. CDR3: CASSLVENLGNTIYF. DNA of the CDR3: TGTGCCAGCAGTTTAGTTGAGAACCTGGGAAACACCATATATTTT.

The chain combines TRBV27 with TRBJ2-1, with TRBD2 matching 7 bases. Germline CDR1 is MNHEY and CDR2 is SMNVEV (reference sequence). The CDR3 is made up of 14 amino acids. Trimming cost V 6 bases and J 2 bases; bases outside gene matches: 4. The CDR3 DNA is TGTGCCAGCAGCTGGGACTACCCCTACAATGAGCAGTTCTTC. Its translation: CASSWDYPYNEQFF.

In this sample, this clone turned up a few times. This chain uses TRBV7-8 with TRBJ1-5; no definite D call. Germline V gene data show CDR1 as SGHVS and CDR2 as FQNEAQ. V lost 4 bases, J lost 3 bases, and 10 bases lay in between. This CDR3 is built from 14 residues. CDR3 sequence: CASSSARSNQPQHF. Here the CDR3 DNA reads TGTGCCAGCAGCTCGGCGAGGTCCAATCAGCCCCAGCATTTT.

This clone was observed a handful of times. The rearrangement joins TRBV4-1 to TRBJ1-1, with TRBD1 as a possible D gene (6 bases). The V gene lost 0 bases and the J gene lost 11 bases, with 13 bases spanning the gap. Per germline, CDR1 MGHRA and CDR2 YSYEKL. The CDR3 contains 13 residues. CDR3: CASSQDWGGGAFF. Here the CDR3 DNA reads TGCGCCAGCAGCCAAGATTGGGGAGGGGGGGCTTTCTTT.

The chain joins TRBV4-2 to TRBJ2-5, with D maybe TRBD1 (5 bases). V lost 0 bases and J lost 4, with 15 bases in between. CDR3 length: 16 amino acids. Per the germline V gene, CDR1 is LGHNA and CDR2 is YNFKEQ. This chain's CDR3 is CASSQEGQVGTETQYF. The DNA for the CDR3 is TGTGCCAGCAGCCAAGAGGGGCAAGTAGGCACAGAGACCCAGTACTTC.

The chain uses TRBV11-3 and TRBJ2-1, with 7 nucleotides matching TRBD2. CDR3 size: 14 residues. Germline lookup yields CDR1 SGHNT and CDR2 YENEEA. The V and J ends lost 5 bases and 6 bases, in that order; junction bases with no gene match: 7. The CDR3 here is CASSPGTNFNEQFF. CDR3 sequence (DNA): TGTGCCAGCAGCCCCGGGACTAACTTCAATGAGCAGTTCTTC.

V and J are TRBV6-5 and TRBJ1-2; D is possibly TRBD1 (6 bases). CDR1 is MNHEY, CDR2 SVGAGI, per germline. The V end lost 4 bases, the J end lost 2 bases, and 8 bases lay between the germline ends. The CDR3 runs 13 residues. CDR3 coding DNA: TGTGCCAGCAGTTTCACAGGGAACTATGGCTACACCTTC. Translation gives CASSFTGNYGYTF.

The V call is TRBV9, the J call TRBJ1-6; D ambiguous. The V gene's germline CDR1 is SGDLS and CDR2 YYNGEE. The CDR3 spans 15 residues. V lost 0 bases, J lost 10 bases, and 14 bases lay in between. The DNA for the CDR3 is TGTGCCAGCAGCGTAGGTCCGGGGTTCCGGTCACCCCTCCACTTT. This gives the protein CASSVGPGFRSPLHF.

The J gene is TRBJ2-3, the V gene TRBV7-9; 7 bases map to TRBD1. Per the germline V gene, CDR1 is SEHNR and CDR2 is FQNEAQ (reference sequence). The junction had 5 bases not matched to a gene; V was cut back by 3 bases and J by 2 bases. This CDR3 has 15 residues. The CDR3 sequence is CASSFTGVTTDTQYF. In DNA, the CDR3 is TGTGCCAGCAGCTTTACAGGGGTGACCACAGATACGCAGTATTTT.

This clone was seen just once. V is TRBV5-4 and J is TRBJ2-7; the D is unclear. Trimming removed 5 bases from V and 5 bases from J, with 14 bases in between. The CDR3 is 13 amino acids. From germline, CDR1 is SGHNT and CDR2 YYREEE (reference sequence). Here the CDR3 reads CASSSQNNHEQYF. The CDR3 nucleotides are TGTGCCAGCAGTTCGCAGAATAACCACGAGCAGTACTTC.

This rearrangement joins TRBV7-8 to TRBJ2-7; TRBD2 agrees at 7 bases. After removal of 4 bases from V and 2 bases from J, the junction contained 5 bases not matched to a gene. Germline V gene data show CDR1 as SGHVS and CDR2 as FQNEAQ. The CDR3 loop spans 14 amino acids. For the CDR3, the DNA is TGTGCCAGCAGCTGGGCGGGAGTTCCCTACGAGCAGTACTTC. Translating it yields CASSWAGVPYEQYF.

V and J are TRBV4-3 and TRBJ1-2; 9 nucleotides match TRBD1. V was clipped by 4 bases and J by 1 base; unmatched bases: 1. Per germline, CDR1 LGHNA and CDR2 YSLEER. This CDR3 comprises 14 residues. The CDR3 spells CASSRDRVNYGYTF. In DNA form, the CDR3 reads TGCGCCAGCAGCCGGGACAGGGTTAACTATGGCTACACCTTC.

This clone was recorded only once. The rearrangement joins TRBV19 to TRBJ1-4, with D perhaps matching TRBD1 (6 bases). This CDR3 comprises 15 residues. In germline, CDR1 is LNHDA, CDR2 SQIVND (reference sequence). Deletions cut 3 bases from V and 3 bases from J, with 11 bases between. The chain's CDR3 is CASSISTGPNEKLFF. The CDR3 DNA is TGTGCCAGTAGTATCTCGACAGGACCTAATGAAAAACTGTTTTTT.

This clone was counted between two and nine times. The CDR3 reads CASSVALRGGEGNEQFF. Here the CDR3 DNA reads TGTGCCAGCAGCGTAGCACTTCGAGGGGGCGAAGGGAATGAGCAGTTCTTC. V and J are TRBV9 and TRBJ2-1, with TRBD1 identical over 7 bases. Per germline, CDR1 SGDLS and CDR2 YYNGEE. This CDR3 has 17 residues. The trim removed 0 bases at V and 7 bases at J, leaving 13 bases unmatched.

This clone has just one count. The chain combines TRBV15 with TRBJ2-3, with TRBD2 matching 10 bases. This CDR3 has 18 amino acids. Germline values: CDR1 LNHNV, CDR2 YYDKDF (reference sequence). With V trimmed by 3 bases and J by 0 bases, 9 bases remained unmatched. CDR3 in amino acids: CATSRFPSGRASTDTQYF. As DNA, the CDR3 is TGTGCCACCAGCAGGTTTCCTAGCGGGAGAGCTAGCACAGATACGCAGTATTTT.

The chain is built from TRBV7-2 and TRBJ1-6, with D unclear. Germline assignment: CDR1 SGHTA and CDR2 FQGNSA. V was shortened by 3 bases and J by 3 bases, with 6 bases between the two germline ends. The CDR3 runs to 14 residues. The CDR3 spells CASSFDFYNSPLHF. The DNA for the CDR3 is TGTGCCAGCAGCTTCGACTTCTATAATTCACCCCTCCACTTT. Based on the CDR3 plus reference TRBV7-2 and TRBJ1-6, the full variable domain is GAGVSQSPSNKVTEKGKDVELRCDPISGHTALYWYRQSLGQGLEFLIYFQGNSAPDKSGLPSDRFSAERTGGSVSTLTIQRTQQEDSAVYLCASSFDFYNSPLHFGNGTRLTVT.

DNA of the CDR3: TGTGCCTGGAGCCCAGGGACAGGGACAGGGGCCAACGTCCTGACTTTC. Amino acid sequence: CAWSPGTGTGANVLTF. This sequence joins TRBV30 and TRBJ2-6; TRBD1 matches at 9 bases. After removal of 3 bases from V and 4 bases from J, the junction contained 7 bases not matched to a gene. Germline values: CDR1 GTSNPN, CDR2 SVGIG (reference sequence). This CDR3 contains 16 residues.

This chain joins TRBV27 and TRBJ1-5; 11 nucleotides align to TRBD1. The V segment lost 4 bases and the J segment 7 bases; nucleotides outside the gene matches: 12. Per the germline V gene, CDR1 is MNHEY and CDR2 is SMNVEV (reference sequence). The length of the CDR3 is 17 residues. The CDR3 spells CASSSKTGTGGRQPQHF. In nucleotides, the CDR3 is TGTGCCAGCAGTTCAAAAACCGGGACAGGGGGACGGCAGCCCCAGCATTTT.

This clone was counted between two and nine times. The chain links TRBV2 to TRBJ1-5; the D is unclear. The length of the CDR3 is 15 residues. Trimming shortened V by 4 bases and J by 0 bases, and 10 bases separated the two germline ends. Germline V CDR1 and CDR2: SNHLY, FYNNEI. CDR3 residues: CASSGGSLSNQPQHF. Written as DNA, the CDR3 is TGTGCCAGCAGTGGAGGGAGCCTTAGCAATCAGCCCCAGCATTTT.

In DNA form, the CDR3 reads TGTGCCAGCAGGCGACAGGGGGCGGGAGGAAACACCATATATTTT. Translating it yields CASRRQGAGGNTIYF. This chain uses TRBV7-2 with TRBJ1-3; TRBD1 matches at 10 bases. Germline V lookup: CDR1 SGHTA, CDR2 FQGNSA. The CDR3 is made up of 15 amino acids. V shed 6 bases and J 4 bases; nucleotides not matched to a gene: 6.